Below are 3 T cell receptor beta chains sequenced from a single sample in a study of cytomegalovirus exposure and HLA in healthy donors. Both 60 Vbeta primers and 13 Jbeta primers went into the PCR. Assay used: immunoSEQ multiplex PCR; TCRdb lists only in-frame clones, some missing. The table lists some 100,000 clones, roughly 79% of them singletons. Sequences were obtained from PBMCs. Receptor source: a man aged 40-55 years in good health and CMV-seronegative.

The chain recombines TRBV7-2 with TRBJ2-7; D might be TRBD1 (5 bases). This CDR3 spans 15 amino acids. Germline V lookup: CDR1 SGHTA, CDR2 FQGNSA. Trimming took off 5 bases at V and 4 bases at J, with 18 bases between the two ends. In DNA form, the CDR3 reads TGTGCCAGCAGCCCTGACAGACAGAGGATTTACGAGCAGTACGTC. Protein sequence: CASSPDRQRIYEQYV.

The chain has TRBV7-8 and TRBJ2-7; D unresolved. Trimming removed 3 bases at V and 7 bases at J, with 13 bases between. Germline V gene sequence: CDR1 SGHVS, CDR2 FQNEAQ. The CDR3 has 13 amino acids. CDR3 sequence reads: CASSFELVTEQYV. CDR3 bases: TGTGCCAGCAGCTTTGAGCTCGTGACGGAGCAGTACGTC.

This clone appeared a few times. J is TRBJ2-1 and V is TRBV6-6; 7 nucleotides line up with TRBD1. Looked up from germline, CDR1 is MNHNY and CDR2 is SVGAGI (reference sequence). The CDR3 has 16 amino acids. V dropped 6 bases and J dropped 7; count of bases not matched to a gene: 15. The CDR3 coding sequence is TGTGCCAGCAGACCCCGGGACAGAGAAGAGAGGAATGAGCAGTTCTTC. Amino acid sequence: CASRPRDREERNEQFF.